One sample yielded the 26 T cell receptor beta chains listed below, sequenced in a study of T cell repertoires in cytomegalovirus infection. TCRdb reprocessed the reads via MiXCR and lists one record per CDR3 protein. The repertoire consists of about 920,000 distinct CDR3 sequences, with roughly 30% occurring once and the leading ten covering about an eighth. Antigens for these TCRs are unknown. This specimen was cultured CD8+ T cells from PBMCs, taken from culture after CMV antigen stimulation. These receptors all come from a human donor in good health (CMV status not recorded). Some clones in this sample may be carry-over from other donors' samples.

This clonotype was counted once. The V and J genes are TRBV16 and TRBJ2-7; a weak D match, TRBD2 (6 bases). V lost 0 bases to trimming and J lost 2 bases, with 8 bases between them. The CDR3 runs 14 residues. Germline V gene data show CDR1 as KGHSY and CDR2 as FQNENV. The CDR3 coding sequence is TGTGCCAGCAGCCAATCCGGGGGACCCTACGAGCAGTACGTC. Its protein is CASSQSGGPYEQYV.

Concerning this clonotype: A junction boundary mismatches the germline segment, possibly from a read error. CDR3 sequence reads: CVSSHVEGSNQPQHF. Here the CDR3 DNA reads TGTGTCAGCAGCCATGTCGAGGGGAGCAATCAGCCCCAGCATTTT. V gene TRBV7-8 combines with J gene TRBJ1-5; D possibly corresponds to TRBD1 (5 bases). This CDR3 is 15 amino acids long. The germline gives CDR1 SGHVS, CDR2 FQNEAQ.

This clonotype has a handful of counts. V is TRBV29-1 and J is TRBJ1-4; D gene ambiguous. Looked up from germline, CDR1 is SQVTM and CDR2 is ANQGSEA. Trimming cost V 7 bases and J 4 bases, with 13 bases left between them. The CDR3 has 13 residues. Written as DNA, the CDR3 is TGCAGCGCAACATCAGGAGTTAATGAAAAACTGTTTTTT. Protein sequence: CSATSGVNEKLFF.

The table lists this clonotype with a few counts. The V call is TRBV5-4, the J call TRBJ2-3, with D hard to call. V was clipped by 4 bases and J by 3 bases, with 18 bases between them. The CDR3 is 16 residues long. CDR1 is SGHNT and CDR2 is YYREEE in the germline V gene (reference sequence). The CDR3 coding sequence is TGTGCCAGCAGCCCGCGGCAGGTTTTGAAGACAGATACGCAGTATTTT. Protein sequence: CASSPRQVLKTDTQYF.

The chain joins TRBV6-5 to TRBJ1-2; D might be TRBD1 (5 bases). Per germline, CDR1 MNHEY and CDR2 SVGAGI. This CDR3 is built from 12 residues. Trimming left V 6 bases short and J 7 bases short, with 12 bases between. The CDR3 DNA is TGTGCCAGCAGGTCTGGGGCGGGTGGCTACACCTTC. Translation: CASRSGAGGYTF.

This clonotype was seen at least ten times. V usage is TRBV7-8 and J usage is TRBJ2-7; D possibly matches TRBD1 or TRBD2 (5 bases each). The CDR3 contains 14 residues. Germline V gene lookup returns CDR1 SGHVS and CDR2 FQNEAQ. With 7 bases removed from V and 0 bases from J, the gap between germline ends came to 13 bases. The CDR3 loop is CASTPPGRSYEQYF. The DNA of the CDR3 is TGTGCCAGCACCCCCCCGGGGCGCTCCTACGAGCAGTACTTC.

The chain employs TRBV12-3 or TRBV12-4 and TRBJ2-1; TRBD1 or TRBD2 may be the D gene (6 bases each). V lost 6 bases, J lost 5 bases, and 14 bases lay in between. This CDR3 spans 14 amino acids. In DNA form, the CDR3 reads TGTGCCAGCAGAGAATGGGGGGCCAACAATGAGCAGTTCTTC. Amino acids: CASREWGANNEQFF.

The gene calls are TRBV27 and TRBJ2-7, with 8 positions matching TRBD1. This CDR3 contains 15 residues. The ends lost 5 bases at V and 2 bases at J; junction bases unmatched: 8. Germline CDR1 is MNHEY and CDR2 is SMNVEV (reference sequence). The CDR3 region has the DNA TGTGCCAGCAGTCCACGAGGACAGGGCACCTACGAGCAGTACGTC. Translation: CASSPRGQGTYEQYV.

This clonotype was recorded many times. V is TRBV12-3 or TRBV12-4 and J is TRBJ2-3; D gene uncertain. Deletions cut 5 bases from V and 6 bases from J, with 15 bases between. This CDR3 has 14 amino acids. The CDR3 sequence is CASSTRNRADTQYF. CDR3 coding DNA: TGTGCCAGCAGTACACGGAACCGGGCGGATACGCAGTATTTT.

This rearrangement joins TRBV19 to TRBJ1-5; D call uncertain. In germline, CDR1 is LNHDA, CDR2 SQIVND (reference sequence). Trimming took off 2 bases at V and 5 bases at J, with 13 bases between the two ends. The CDR3 runs to 15 residues. The CDR3 DNA reads TGTGCCAGTAGTATATATCTCGGCGAGGATCAGCCCCAGCATTTT. It is translated as CASSIYLGEDQPQHF. The variable domain in full, completed from reference TRBV19 and TRBJ1-5, reads DGGITQSPKYLFRKEGQNVTLSCEQNLNHDAMYWYRQDPGQGLRLIYYSQIVNDFQKGDIAEGYSVSREKKESFPLTVTSAQKNPTAFYLCASSIYLGEDQPQHFGDGTRLSIL.

This clonotype was observed many times. The chain recombines TRBV7-2 with TRBJ1-1; D unclear. The CDR3 contains 14 residues. Germline V lookup: CDR1 SGHTA, CDR2 FQGNSA. V lost 3 bases and J 0 bases, leaving 8 bases between the germline ends. The CDR3, as DNA: TGTGCCAGCAGCTTCAAAAACCTGAACACTGAAGCTTTCTTT. This codes for CASSFKNLNTEAFF.

This sequence joins TRBV10-3 and TRBJ2-1; 8 bases are shared with TRBD2. This CDR3 region has 15 residues. Unmatched junction bases numbered 10, after V lost 7 bases and J lost 5 bases. The germline V gene has CDR1 ENHRY and CDR2 SYGVKD. Written as DNA, the CDR3 is TGTGCCATCATGAGGGCCCAGCGGGGGAACAATGAGCAGTTCTTC. It encodes CAIMRAQRGNNEQFF.

The chain uses TRBV27 and TRBJ1-2; D is unclear. The V end was cut by 7 bases, the J end by 3 bases, with 18 bases between. The V gene's germline CDR1 is MNHEY and CDR2 SMNVEV (reference sequence). This CDR3 spans 15 amino acids. CDR3 sequence (DNA): TGTGCCAGCACCCCCACGACCGAACACTACTATGGCTACACCTTC. Its protein is CASTPTTEHYYGYTF.

This clonotype came up many times. J is TRBJ2-1 and V is TRBV6-5; TRBD2 might be the D (6 bases). Between the trimmed V and J ends, which lost 2 bases and 6 bases, there was a span of 17 bases. The CDR3 runs 16 residues. Germline-derived CDR1 and CDR2 are MNHEY and SVGAGI. The chain's CDR3 is CASSYGGKGALNEQFF. The CDR3 DNA is TGTGCCAGCAGTTACGGAGGGAAAGGGGCTCTCAATGAGCAGTTCTTC.

This clonotype has a count of ten or more. The DNA for the CDR3 is TGTGCCAGCAGTCTTTCTTACAGGGGGGACGAGCAGTACGTC. Residues: CASSLSYRGDEQYV. The rearrangement uses TRBV7-8 and TRBJ2-7, with 8 positions matching TRBD1. The trim removed 6 bases at V and 5 bases at J, leaving 9 bases unmatched. The CDR3 consists of 14 residues. Looked up from germline, CDR1 is SGHVS and CDR2 is FQNEAQ.

The rearrangement uses TRBV5-6 and TRBJ2-7; weak D call: TRBD2 (7 bases). The CDR3 extends over 15 amino acids. The V end lost 0 bases, the J end lost 2 bases, and 12 bases lay between the germline ends. Germline V gives CDR1 SGHDT, CDR2 YYEEEE. For the CDR3, the DNA is TGTGCCAGCAGCTTGGATGCGGGGGCCCCCTACGAGCAGTACTTC. Its translation is CASSLDAGAPYEQYF.

V usage is TRBV7-6 and J usage is TRBJ2-7; 9 bases fit TRBD1. Germline CDR1 SGHVS, CDR2 FNYEAQ. CDR3 length equals 16 residues. The CDR3 DNA is TGTGCCAGCAGCTCTGGACAGGGGCCCCTCCCCTACGAGCAGTGCGTC. Its protein product is CASSSGQGPLPYEQCV.

This clonotype was seen many times. V gene TRBV20-1 combines with J gene TRBJ2-5; D tentatively reads TRBD1 or TRBD2 (5 bases each). Germline values: CDR1 DFQATT, CDR2 SNEGSKA (reference sequence). Trimming stripped 5 bases from V and 7 bases from J, with 20 bases between. This CDR3 contains 14 residues. The CDR3 loop reads CSASNKGRVGTQYF. CDR3 sequence (DNA): TGCAGTGCTTCAAACAAGGGACGAGTTGGGACCCAGTACTTC.

The chain links TRBV5-1 to TRBJ2-7, with 8 positions matching TRBD2. The CDR3 is 13 amino acids. The germline V gene has CDR1 SGHRS and CDR2 YFSETQ. The V gene end was trimmed by 4 bases and the J gene end by 6 bases; junction bases not matched to a gene: 6. The CDR3 DNA sequence: TGCGCCAGCAGCAAGACTAGCGCCGGCGAGCAGTACGTC. This sequence encodes CASSKTSAGEQYV.

This sequence joins TRBV7-9 and TRBJ2-1; a weak D match, TRBD2 (5 bases). CDR1 SEHNR and CDR2 FQNEAQ come from the germline V gene (reference sequence). The CDR3 spans 14 residues. Trimming removed 4 bases from V and 9 bases from J, with 16 bases in between. Here the CDR3 DNA reads TGTGCCAGCAGCTGGTCTAGCAACCCCAGTGAGCAGTTCTTC. Translated: CASSWSSNPSEQFF.

This chain uses TRBV24-1 with TRBJ2-1; possibly TRBD1 or TRBD2 for D (7 bases each). This CDR3 is built from 14 residues. V was shortened by 12 bases and J by 0 bases, with 14 bases between the two germline ends. Looked up from germline, CDR1 is KGHDR and CDR2 is SFDVKD. CDR3 amino acids: CAGRDRVSYNEQFF. The CDR3 bases are TGTGCCGGGAGGGACAGAGTCTCCTACAATGAGCAGTTCTTC.

The table lists this clonotype with a few counts. This sequence joins TRBV7-9 and TRBJ1-2; 7 bases are shared with TRBD1. The trim removed 5 bases at V and 12 bases at J, leaving 6 bases unmatched. This CDR3 is built from 11 residues. The germline V gene has CDR1 SEHNR and CDR2 FQNEAQ (reference sequence). This CDR3 is CASSDRQGHTF. CDR3 coding DNA: TGTGCCAGCAGCGATCGACAGGGTCACACCTTC.

The rearrangement uses TRBV27 and TRBJ2-1; weak D call: TRBD2 (6 bases). The germline V and J ends were trimmed by 3 bases and 3 bases, with 9 bases remaining between them. The CDR3 sequence is 14 residues long. Germline V gives CDR1 MNHEY, CDR2 SMNVEV (reference sequence). DNA of the CDR3: TGTGCCAGCAGTTTTTCTAGCGACTACAATGAGCAGTTCTTC. Amino acids: CASSFSSDYNEQFF.

This clonotype was seen only a few times. The genes are TRBV12-3 or TRBV12-4 and TRBJ2-5, with D possibly matching TRBD2 (5 bases). CDR3 length equals 15 residues. Trimming took 2 bases from V and 1 from J, leaving 11 bases between them. In DNA, the CDR3 is TGTGCCAGCAGTTTATTACCAGGACTCCAAGAGACCCAGTACTTC. Residues: CASSLLPGLQETQYF.

This clonotype was recorded at least ten times. This chain connects TRBV7-6 to TRBJ1-1; a possible D gene is TRBD1 (5 bases). Per the germline V gene, CDR1 is SGHVS and CDR2 is FNYEAQ. Deletions cut 6 bases from V and 10 bases from J, with 15 bases between. The CDR3 contains 12 residues. CDR3 bases: TGTGCCAGCAGTAGCCAAGGGGCGCGAGCTTTCTTT. Translating it yields CASSSQGARAFF.

A few counts support this clonotype. The chain couples TRBV12-3 or TRBV12-4 to TRBJ2-3; no clear D gene. The V end lost 1 base, the J end lost 0 bases, and 17 bases lay between the germline ends. The CDR3 consists of 18 residues. CDR3 nucleotide sequence: TGTGCCAGCAGTTTAGGGCTTCTCTATATTTCTAGCACAGATACGCAGTATTTT. Protein: CASSLGLLYISSTDTQYF.